The 5 T cell receptor beta chains below all came from one sample that was sequenced in a study of cytomegalovirus exposure and HLA in healthy donors. 13 Jbeta primers and 60 Vbeta primers were used for the PCR. Libraries were prepared by immunoSEQ multiplex PCR; TCRdb keeps only in-frame clonotypes and omits some of them. Here the sample spans about 120,000 clones, more than 60% being singletons. The sequencing input was PBMCs. The origin of the receptors is a woman between 45 and 65 years old in good health and CMV-seropositive.

The J gene is TRBJ1-2, the V gene TRBV6-1; D is undetermined. Germline loops: CDR1 MNHNS, CDR2 SASEGT. The CDR3 is 13 amino acids. The V and J ends lost 5 bases and 2 bases respectively, with 9 bases between them. The CDR3 spells CASSLTENYGYTF. In DNA form, the CDR3 reads TGTGCCAGCAGTTTGACGGAGAACTATGGCTACACCTTC.

The rearrangement links TRBV5-4 to TRBJ1-2; TRBD1 agrees at 7 bases. The junction had 7 bases not matched to a gene; V was cut back by 5 bases and J by 0 bases. The CDR3 has 15 residues. Germline V gene sequence: CDR1 SGHNT, CDR2 YYREEE (reference sequence). DNA of the CDR3: TGTGCCAGCAGACCAGGCAGGGGGGCTAACTATGGCTACACCTTC. Amino acids: CASRPGRGANYGYTF.

The chain combines TRBV6-6 with TRBJ1-1; tentative D call: TRBD1 (6 bases). This CDR3 comprises 12 residues. V was pared by 6 bases and J by 2 bases, with 7 bases between. CDR1 is MNHNY, CDR2 SVGAGI, per germline (reference sequence). CDR3: CASRTGNTEAFF. CDR3 in DNA: TGTGCCAGCAGGACAGGTAACACTGAAGCTTTCTTT.

This clone was seen only once. Other DNA sequences in the same sample also yield this CDR3. In DNA form, the CDR3 reads TGCGCCAGCAGCTTGGGACAGGCTAATTCACCCCTCCACTTT. It specifies CASSLGQANSPLHF. The chain employs TRBV5-1 and TRBJ1-6; D might be TRBD1 (6 bases). Germline-derived CDR1 and CDR2 are SGHRS and YFSETQ. V was trimmed by 0 bases and J by 6 bases, leaving 7 bases between them. This CDR3 is built from 14 residues.

This clone was recorded only once. The V call is TRBV19, the J call TRBJ2-7; 7 nucleotides match TRBD1. Germline values: CDR1 LNHDA, CDR2 SQIVND (reference sequence). CDR3 length: 13 amino acids. J gave up 0 bases and V 8 bases, and 4 bases lay outside the gene matches. The CDR3 DNA reads as TGTGCCAGTTCCCGGGACAGCTCCTACGAGCAGTACTTC. Protein product: CASSRDSSYEQYF.